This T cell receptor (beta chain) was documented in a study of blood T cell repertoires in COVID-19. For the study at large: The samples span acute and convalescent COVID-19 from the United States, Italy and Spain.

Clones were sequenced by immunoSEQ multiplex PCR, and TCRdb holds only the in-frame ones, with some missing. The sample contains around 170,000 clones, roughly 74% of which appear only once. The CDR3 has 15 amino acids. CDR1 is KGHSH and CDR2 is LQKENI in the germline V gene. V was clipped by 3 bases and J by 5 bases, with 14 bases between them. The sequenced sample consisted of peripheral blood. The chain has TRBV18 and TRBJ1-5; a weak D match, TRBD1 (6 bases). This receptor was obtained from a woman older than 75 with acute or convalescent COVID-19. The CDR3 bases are TGTGCCAGCTCACCGGGGACAAGGTCCGATCAGCCCCAGCATTTT. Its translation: CASSPGTRSDQPQHF.